Presented here are 12 T cell receptor beta chains from one specimen sequenced in a study of blood T cells in healthy people across ages. The second PCR ran roughly 6 to 12 cycles with a sample-barcoded 5' primer and J-beta primers. In TCRdb, the 5' RACE reads were re-called with MiXCR into one record per CDR3 protein. The sample includes about 600,000 distinct CDR3 sequences, under 55% of them seen just once. Material for sequencing was blood. The receptors were sampled from an elderly man in good health.

The rearrangement joins TRBV20-1 to TRBJ2-3; D is ambiguous. Per the germline V gene, CDR1 is DFQATT and CDR2 is SNEGSKA (reference sequence). V lost 7 bases, J lost 2 bases, and 13 bases lay in between. There are 13 residues in the CDR3. CDR3 loop: CSVRYQNTDTQYF. CDR3 nucleotide sequence: TGCAGTGTCCGATATCAAAACACAGATACGCAGTATTTT.

The rearrangement joins TRBV15 to TRBJ2-3, with 9 bases identical to TRBD2. CDR3 size: 19 residues. V shed 1 base, J shed 2 bases, and the junction held 13 bases outside the gene matches. CDR1 and CDR2 (germline): LNHNV, YYDKDF (reference sequence). The CDR3 spells CATSRVQRGVPSPTDTQYF. The CDR3 DNA follows: TGTGCCACCAGCAGAGTCCAGCGGGGGGTTCCATCCCCCACAGATACGCAGTATTTT.

The chain is built from TRBV20-1 and TRBJ2-7; 11 bases are a match to TRBD2. Per the germline V gene, CDR1 is DFQATT and CDR2 is SNEGSKA (reference sequence). The trim removed 0 bases at V and 4 bases at J, leaving 5 bases unmatched. The CDR3 has 15 amino acids. CDR3 protein: CSARDESSGRYEQYF. Here the CDR3 DNA reads TGCAGTGCTAGAGATGAGTCTAGCGGGAGGTACGAGCAGTACTTC.

The V call is TRBV27, the J call TRBJ1-2; 9 nucleotides align to TRBD1. Germline trimming cut 8 bases from V and 5 bases from J; bases unmatched to any gene: 6. CDR3 length: 13 residues. Germline loops: CDR1 MNHEY, CDR2 SMNVEV (reference sequence). The CDR3 DNA reads TGTGCCAGCGGACAGGGGTTTGAGTATGGCTACACCTTC. Translating it yields CASGQGFEYGYTF.

In the case of this clonotype: One end of the junction is discordant with germline, which a read error may explain. V gene TRBV7-7 combines with J gene TRBJ2-1; 8 nucleotides align to TRBD2. Germline CDR1 SSHAT, CDR2 FNYEAQ (reference sequence). There are 15 residues in the CDR3. CDR3 sequence: CASSPTSASYDEQFF. The CDR3 DNA is TGTGCTAGCAGCCCGACTAGCGCGTCCTACGATGAGCAGTTCTTC.

On this clonotype: A much more abundant neighbour one base away suggests this may be a read error. This chain joins TRBV29-1 and TRBJ1-2; a weak D match, TRBD1 (5 bases). This CDR3 comprises 12 residues. Germline values: CDR1 SQVTM, CDR2 ANQGSEA. CDR3 sequence reads: CNVGGTFYGYTF. Written as DNA, the CDR3 is TGCAACGTTGGGGGAACTTTCTATGGCTACACCTTC.

CDR3 loop: CASRPGTGHFGNQPQHF. The CDR3 DNA sequence: TGTGCCAGCAGACCCGGGACAGGGCATTTTGGCAATCAGCCCCAGCATTTT. The chain employs TRBV6-1 and TRBJ1-5; 9 nucleotides align to TRBD1. The J segment lost 2 bases and the V segment lost 6 bases, leaving 11 bases of the junction unmatched. The CDR3 is made up of 17 amino acids. CDR1 and CDR2 (germline): MNHNS, SASEGT.

DNA for the CDR3: TGCGCCAGCAGCTTGGGCGGGACAGGAGCAACTAATGAAAAACTGTTTTTT. It yields the protein CASSLGGTGATNEKLFF. The rearrangement links TRBV5-1 to TRBJ1-4; TRBD1 agrees at 8 bases. The CDR3 consists of 17 residues. Germline V lookup: CDR1 SGHRS, CDR2 YFSETQ. V shed 0 bases, J shed 0 bases, and the junction held 4 bases outside the gene matches.

The chain is built from TRBV29-1 and TRBJ2-7; D may be TRBD2 (5 bases). Trimming removed 4 bases from V and 6 bases from J, with 16 bases in between. Germline loops: CDR1 SQVTM, CDR2 ANQGSEA. The CDR3 spans 13 residues. CDR3 region: CSVVVGSAGEQYF. The CDR3 DNA sequence: TGCAGCGTTGTCGTAGGGAGTGCTGGCGAGCAGTACTTC.

The CDR3 spells CASSPALGIYEQYF. The DNA of the CDR3 is TGTGCCAGCAGCCCCGCACTAGGGATCTACGAGCAGTACTTC. The chain employs TRBV5-6 and TRBJ2-7; perhaps TRBD2 as D (5 bases). In germline, CDR1 is SGHDT, CDR2 YYEEEE. The CDR3 covers 14 residues. Trimming removed 4 bases from V and 3 bases from J, with 14 bases in between. The complete variable domain, with remaining parts taken from reference TRBV5-6 and TRBJ2-7, reads DAGVTQSPTHLIKTRGQQVTLRCSPKSGHDTVSWYQQALGQGPQFIFQYYEEEERQRGNFPDRFSGHQFPNYSSELNVNALLLGDSALYLCASSPALGIYEQYFGPGTRLTVT.

Of note for this clonotype: A clone one base away is much larger, so this may be a read error. The V and J genes are TRBV6-6 and TRBJ2-4, with D possibly being TRBD2 (5 bases). Germline V gene data show CDR1 as MNHNY and CDR2 as SVGAGI (reference sequence). CDR3 size: 16 residues. The CDR3 coding sequence is TGTGCCGGCAGTTACTCCGATCCGGACTTCCCCAATGAGCAGTACTTC. This codes for CAGSYSDPDFPNEQYF.

The chain couples TRBV10-3 to TRBJ1-2; TRBD1 might be the D (5 bases). The V end lost 0 bases, the J end lost 6 bases, and 14 bases lay between the germline ends. This CDR3 comprises 15 residues. Germline V CDR1 and CDR2: ENHRY, SYGVKD. The chain's CDR3 is CAISESRDLPNGYTF. The CDR3, as DNA: TGTGCCATCAGTGAGTCCCGGGACCTCCCCAATGGCTACACCTTC.